This T cell receptor beta chain emerged from a study of CD8 T cells in Susac syndrome. General study points: The study's TCR sequencing and HLA analysis covered a relatively small number of individuals, and the study acknowledged this.

After extraction with the RNeasy kit, roughly 0.5 to 1 ug of the RNA was reverse transcribed using random hexamers. The authors amplified TCR beta CDR3 across 54 Vbeta and 13 Jbeta using immunoSEQ multiplex PCR. TCRdb passed the immunoSEQ multiplex PCR reads through MiXCR, listing each CDR3 protein once. The repertoire holds approximately 160,000 distinct CDR3 sequences, with approximately 95% as singletons. The V gene's germline CDR1 is SEHNR and CDR2 FQNEAQ (reference sequence). The CDR3 loop spans 14 amino acids. V gave up 5 bases and J gave up 5 bases, with 15 bases separating them. This clonotype appeared a single time. Its antigen is unknown.

Source material: CD4+ T cells from PBMCs. This chain links TRBV7-9 with TRBJ2-5; TRBD1 might be the D (6 bases). This TCR came from a human donor with Susac syndrome. In DNA form, the CDR3 reads TGTGCCAGCAGCCGAGACAGGCCTCAGGAGACCCAGTACTTC. Residues: CASSRDRPQETQYF.